These 8 T cell receptor beta chains originate from one sample sequenced in a study of beta chain features in type 1 diabetes. Every bit of the isolated RNA underwent reverse transcription, so sequencing read expressed TCRB transcripts. Method: immunoSEQ multiplex PCR; TCRdb's copy keeps in-frame clones and lacks some. The sample carries approximately 120,000 clones, 30% to 40% recorded once. Material: stem cell memory CD4+ T cells from blood. These receptors all stem from a woman younger than 35 in good health.

The chain couples TRBV4-3 to TRBJ1-3; D gene unclear. Between the trimmed V and J ends, which lost 0 bases and 1 base, there was a span of 7 bases. Germline V gene sequence: CDR1 LGHNA, CDR2 YSLEER. There are 15 residues in the CDR3. The CDR3 nucleotides read TGCGCCAGCAGCCAAGATAGCGGGTCTGGAAACACCATATATTTT. Protein sequence: CASSQDSGSGNTIYF.

This clone was picked up a small number of times. The CDR3 loop reads CASSVTGVGELFF. The CDR3 region has the DNA TGTGCCAGCAGCGTAACAGGGGTCGGGGAGCTGTTTTTT. The chain uses TRBV7-8 and TRBJ2-2; 7 bases align to TRBD1. The CDR3 extends over 13 amino acids. V dropped 5 bases and J dropped 7; count of bases not matched to a gene: 4. Germline-derived CDR1 and CDR2 are SGHVS and FQNEAQ.

This CDR3 reads CARAARHALGPDTQYF. CDR3 DNA sequence: TGTGCCAGGGCCGCCCGCCACGCTCTAGGCCCAGATACGCAGTATTTT. The chain couples TRBV2 to TRBJ2-3; unclear D gene. The V and J ends lost 9 bases and 4 bases respectively, with 23 bases between them. The CDR3 runs to 16 residues. CDR1 and CDR2 from the germline V gene are SNHLY and FYNNEI. Based on the CDR3 plus reference TRBV2 and TRBJ2-3, the full variable domain is EPEVTQTPSHQVTQMGQEVILRCVPISNHLYFYWYRQILGQKVEFLVSFYNNEISEKSEIFDDQFSVERPDGSNFTLKIRSTKLEDSAMYFCARAARHALGPDTQYFGPGTRLTVL.

This clone was counted a few times. V is TRBV18 and J is TRBJ2-5; a possible D gene is TRBD2 (5 bases). Trimming pared 0 bases from V and 0 bases from J, leaving 14 bases between. This CDR3 region has 17 residues. Per the germline V gene, CDR1 is KGHSH and CDR2 is LQKENI. The CDR3 is CASSPPKTGSYQETQYF. CDR3 DNA sequence: TGTGCCAGCTCACCACCGAAAACGGGATCATACCAAGAGACCCAGTACTTC.

This sequence joins TRBV10-2 and TRBJ1-1, with 9 nucleotides matching TRBD1. This CDR3 is 13 amino acids long. From germline, CDR1 is WSHSY and CDR2 SAAADI. The J segment lost 5 bases and the V segment lost 5 bases, leaving 3 bases of the junction unmatched. DNA for the CDR3: TGCGCCAGCAGTTACAGGGGGCAAACTGAAGCTTTCTTT. Amino acids: CASSYRGQTEAFF.

J is TRBJ2-2 and V is TRBV15, with 7 bases lining up with TRBD2. V was clipped by 1 base and J by 6 bases; unmatched bases: 2. This CDR3 has 14 residues. Germline lookup yields CDR1 LNHNV and CDR2 YYDKDF (reference sequence). CDR3 nucleotides: TGTGCCACCAGCAGAGTGGGAGGGGCCGGGGAGCTGTTTTTT. The encoded protein is CATSRVGGAGELFF.

V is TRBV7-9 and J is TRBJ2-5; 7 positions match TRBD1. Trimming took 5 bases from V and 1 from J; bases not matched to a gene: 13. Germline CDR1 and CDR2: SEHNR and FQNEAQ (reference sequence). This CDR3 is 17 amino acids long. This CDR3 is CASSIALQGVFQETQYF. The CDR3 DNA sequence: TGTGCCAGCAGCATTGCTCTCCAGGGGGTCTTCCAAGAGACCCAGTACTTC.

This clone has just a few counts. Other DNA variants within this sample encode the same CDR3. The chain uses TRBV28 and TRBJ2-7, with 8 bases matching TRBD1. The CDR3 has 14 residues. The germline gives CDR1 MDHEN, CDR2 SYDVKM. The V gene end was trimmed by 5 bases and the J gene end by 1 base; junction bases not matched to a gene: 4. Written as DNA, the CDR3 is TGTGCCAGCAGTCTAACAGGGGGTTCCTACGAGCAGTACTTC. Its protein is CASSLTGGSYEQYF. The full variable domain, with the rest looked up from reference TRBV28 and TRBJ2-7, is DVKVTQSSRYLVKRTGEKVFLECVQDMDHENMFWYRQDPGLGLRLIYFSYDVKMKEKGDIPEGYSVSREKKERFSLILESASTNQTSMYLCASSLTGGSYEQYFGPGTRLTVT.